Sequencing of this T cell receptor (beta chain) was carried out in a study of radiation and T cells in renal cell carcinoma. Broader study findings: Top tumor clonotypes rose in blood 2 weeks post-radiation, then contracted.

On this clone: Its antigen is still unknown.

Repertoires were generated with immunoSEQ multiplex PCR, while TCRdb's copy carries only in-frame clones and drops some. The sample has fewer than 200,000 clones, about 87% seen once. From germline, CDR1 is SGHVS and CDR2 FQNEAQ. This CDR3 is built from 12 residues. V lost 0 bases to trimming and J lost 7 bases, with 5 bases between them. Time point in this sample: blood 4 weeks post-SBRT, at nephrectomy. Treatment indicated: 15 Gy SBRT to primary tumor, nephrectomy 4 weeks later. Radiation-treated patients gave blood at baseline, week 2 and week 4. The tumor was a clear cell renal cell carcinoma. J is TRBJ2-3 and V is TRBV7-8; D gene ambiguous. The specimen was blood, collected from a patient whose treatment included radiotherapy and nephrectomy. The sequence was collected from a woman aged 50 to 60 with renal cell carcinoma. The CDR3 protein is CASSLARNTQYF. CDR3 DNA sequence: TGTGCCAGCAGCTTAGCAAGGAATACGCAGTATTTT.